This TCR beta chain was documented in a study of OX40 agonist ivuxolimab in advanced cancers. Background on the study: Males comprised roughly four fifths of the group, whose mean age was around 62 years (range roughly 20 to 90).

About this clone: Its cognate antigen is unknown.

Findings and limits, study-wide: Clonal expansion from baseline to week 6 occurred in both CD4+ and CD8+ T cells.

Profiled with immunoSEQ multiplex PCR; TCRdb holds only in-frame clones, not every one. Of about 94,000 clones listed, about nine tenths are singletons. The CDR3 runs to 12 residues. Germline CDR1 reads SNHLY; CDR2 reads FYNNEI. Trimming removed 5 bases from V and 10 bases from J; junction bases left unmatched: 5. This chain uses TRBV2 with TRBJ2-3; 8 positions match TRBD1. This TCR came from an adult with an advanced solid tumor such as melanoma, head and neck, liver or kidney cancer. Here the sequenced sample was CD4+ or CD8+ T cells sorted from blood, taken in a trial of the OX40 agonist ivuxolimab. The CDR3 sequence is CASSNGQGAQYF. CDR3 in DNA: TGTGCCAGCAGTAACGGACAGGGAGCGCAGTATTTT.